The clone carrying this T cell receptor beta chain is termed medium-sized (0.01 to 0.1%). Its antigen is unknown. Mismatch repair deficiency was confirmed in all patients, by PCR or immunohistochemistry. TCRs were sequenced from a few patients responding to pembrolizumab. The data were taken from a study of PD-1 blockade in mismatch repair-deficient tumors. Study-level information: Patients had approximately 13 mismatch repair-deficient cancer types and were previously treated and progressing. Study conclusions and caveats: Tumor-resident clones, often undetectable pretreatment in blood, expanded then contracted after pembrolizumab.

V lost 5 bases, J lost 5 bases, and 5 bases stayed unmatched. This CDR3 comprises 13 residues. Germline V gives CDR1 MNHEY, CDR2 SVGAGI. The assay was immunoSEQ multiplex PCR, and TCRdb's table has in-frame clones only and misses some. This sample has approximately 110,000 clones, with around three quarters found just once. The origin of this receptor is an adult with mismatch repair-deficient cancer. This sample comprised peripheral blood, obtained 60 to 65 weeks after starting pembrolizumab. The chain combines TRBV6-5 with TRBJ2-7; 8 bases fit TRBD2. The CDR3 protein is CASSPLAGNEQYF. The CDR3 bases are TGTGCCAGCAGTCCCTTAGCGGGAAACGAGCAGTACTTC.